Shown below are 18 T cell receptor beta chains from a single sample sequenced in a study of OX40 agonist ivuxolimab in advanced cancers. Repertoires were generated with immunoSEQ multiplex PCR, while TCRdb's copy carries only in-frame clones and drops some. The table lists over 35,000 clones, just over 85% of them singletons, with just over 20% in the top ten. The specimen was CD4+ or CD8+ T cells sorted from blood, collected in a trial of the OX40 agonist ivuxolimab. Every receptor here comes from an adult with an advanced solid tumor such as melanoma, head and neck, liver or kidney cancer.

The CDR3: CASSLSVSDSSGANVLTF. CDR3 nucleotide sequence: TGTGCCAGCAGCTTATCGGTGAGCGACAGCTCTGGGGCCAACGTCCTGACTTTC. The rearrangement uses TRBV7-9 and TRBJ2-6; TRBD1 is a possible D gene (5 bases). The CDR3 is 18 amino acids. Germline values: CDR1 SEHNR, CDR2 FQNEAQ (reference sequence). Trimming took 2 bases from V and 0 from J, leaving 14 bases between them.

J is TRBJ1-6 and V is TRBV2, with TRBD1 identical over 10 bases. The CDR3 spans 14 residues. From germline, CDR1 is SNHLY and CDR2 FYNNEI. V was clipped by 5 bases and J by 8 bases; unmatched bases: 3. CDR3: CASSPGQGYSPLHF. For the CDR3, the DNA is TGTGCCAGCAGTCCGGGACAGGGGTATTCACCCCTCCACTTT.

The V gene is TRBV4-3, the J gene TRBJ2-1; 13 nucleotides line up with TRBD2. This CDR3 spans 15 amino acids. CDR1 LGHNA and CDR2 YSLEER come from the germline V gene. With 4 bases clipped from V and 9 bases from J, the junction kept 6 bases outside the gene matches. This CDR3 is CASSPGLAGISEQFF. In nucleotides, the CDR3 is TGCGCCAGCAGCCCGGGACTAGCGGGGATCAGTGAGCAGTTCTTC.

The V gene is TRBV6-6, the J gene TRBJ2-4; tentative D call: TRBD2 (5 bases). In germline, CDR1 is MNHNY, CDR2 SVGAGI (reference sequence). The length of the CDR3 is 13 residues. V lost 2 bases, J lost 3 bases, and 5 bases lay in between. The CDR3 sequence is CASSYGSKNIQYF. Here the CDR3 DNA reads TGTGCCAGCAGTTACGGGAGCAAAAACATTCAGTACTTC.

In its sample, this clone was seen once. V and J are TRBV28 and TRBJ1-5; D call uncertain. Trimming took 5 bases from V and 4 from J, leaving 6 bases between them. The CDR3 is 12 amino acids. CDR1 MDHEN and CDR2 SYDVKM come from the germline V gene. The CDR3: CASSPRNQPQHF. The CDR3 region has the DNA TGTGCCAGCAGTCCACGGAATCAGCCCCAGCATTTT.

The rearrangement links TRBV7-2 to TRBJ1-5, with 7 bases aligning to TRBD1. The V gene's germline CDR1 is SGHTA and CDR2 FQGNSA. The junction had 4 bases not matched to a gene; V was cut back by 5 bases and J by 0 bases. CDR3 size: 15 residues. CDR3 in amino acids: CASSGGQYSNQPQHF. The CDR3 DNA reads as TGTGCCAGCAGCGGGGGACAGTATAGCAATCAGCCCCAGCATTTT.

The genes are TRBV4-2 and TRBJ1-1; 9 bases are a match to TRBD1. CDR3 length: 16 residues. In germline, CDR1 is LGHNA, CDR2 YNFKEQ. J lost 0 bases, V lost 4 bases, and 6 bases had no gene match. The CDR3 DNA reads TGTGCCAGCAGCCCAGTTGGGACAGGGTTGAACACTGAAGCTTTCTTT. The encoded protein is CASSPVGTGLNTEAFF.

V usage is TRBV5-6 and J usage is TRBJ1-6; no reliable D call. Germline CDR1 reads SGHDT; CDR2 reads YYEEEE. This CDR3 region has 12 residues. V lost 3 bases, J lost 7 bases, and 5 bases lay in between. The CDR3 DNA is TGTGCCAGCAGCTCTCCAAATTCACCCCTCCACTTT. Its protein is CASSSPNSPLHF.

The rearrangement joins TRBV4-1 to TRBJ1-1; a weak D match, TRBD1 (5 bases). The germline V gene has CDR1 MGHRA and CDR2 YSYEKL. The V and J ends lost 0 bases and 7 bases respectively, with 12 bases between them. This CDR3 has 14 residues. CDR3 in amino acids: CASSQDRGWSEAFF. The CDR3 DNA follows: TGCGCCAGCAGCCAAGATAGGGGTTGGAGTGAAGCTTTCTTT.

The genes are TRBV10-1 and TRBJ2-5; D uncertain. CDR1 is WNHNN and CDR2 is SYGVQD in the germline V gene (reference sequence). V lost 6 bases and J 0 bases, leaving 14 bases between the germline ends. The CDR3 is 15 amino acids. The CDR3 spells CASSASGAYQETQYF. Written as DNA, the CDR3 is TGCGCCAGCAGCGCCTCAGGAGCGTACCAAGAGACCCAGTACTTC.

This chain connects TRBV9 to TRBJ1-5, with a possible D match to TRBD1 (5 bases). The CDR3 loop spans 14 amino acids. V shed 0 bases and J shed 9 bases, with 13 bases lying between them. Germline assignment: CDR1 SGDLS and CDR2 YYNGEE. Here the CDR3 DNA reads TGTGCCAGCAGCGTAGGGGGGAGCCCTCGGCCCCAGCATTTT. The encoded protein is CASSVGGSPRPQHF.

The rearrangement uses TRBV11-2 and TRBJ2-7; weak D call: TRBD2 (6 bases). CDR3 length equals 13 residues. V lost 1 base, J lost 13 bases, and 17 bases lay in between. Germline values: CDR1 SGHAT, CDR2 FQNNGV. The CDR3 protein is CASSLVPTREFYF. The CDR3 DNA follows: TGTGCCAGCAGCTTAGTACCAACCCGGGAGTTTTACTTC.

The chain uses TRBV27 and TRBJ2-1, with TRBD2 matching over 11 bases. The CDR3 covers 15 residues. CDR1 and CDR2 from the germline V gene are MNHEY and SMNVEV (reference sequence). Trimming took 8 bases from V and 7 from J; bases not matched to a gene: 10. CDR3 sequence reads: CASGQSSGGANEQFF. The CDR3, as DNA: TGTGCCAGCGGACAAAGTAGCGGGGGGGCTAATGAGCAGTTCTTC.

The chain has TRBV9 and TRBJ1-1; no clear D. The CDR3 has 13 amino acids. Germline V gene lookup returns CDR1 SGDLS and CDR2 YYNGEE. The germline V and J ends were trimmed by 5 bases and 1 base, with 9 bases remaining between them. CDR3 loop: CASREAENTEAFF. In nucleotides, the CDR3 is TGTGCCAGCAGGGAGGCGGAGAACACTGAAGCTTTCTTT.

The chain combines TRBV2 with TRBJ2-7; 7 bases fit TRBD2. V lost 1 base, J lost 2 bases, and 5 bases stayed unmatched. The CDR3 runs 15 residues. Germline V lookup: CDR1 SNHLY, CDR2 FYNNEI. The CDR3 protein is CASSEVMGRAYEQYV. The CDR3 nucleotides read TGTGCCAGCAGTGAAGTGATGGGGAGGGCCTACGAGCAGTACGTC.

This chain joins TRBV29-1 and TRBJ2-1; weak D call: TRBD1 (6 bases). This CDR3 comprises 12 residues. The V end lost 3 bases, the J end lost 7 bases, and 10 bases lay between the germline ends. Germline V gene sequence: CDR1 SQVTM, CDR2 ANQGSEA. Here the CDR3 reads CSVEGHENEQFF. DNA for the CDR3: TGCAGCGTTGAGGGACACGAAAATGAGCAGTTCTTC.

This chain's CDR3 is CATYGGRNTDTQYF. The CDR3 region has the DNA TGTGCCACCTATGGGGGGCGTAACACAGATACGCAGTATTTT. This sequence joins TRBV19 and TRBJ2-3; D is possibly TRBD1 or TRBD2 (6 bases each). Germline assignment: CDR1 LNHDA and CDR2 SQIVND (reference sequence). V lost 10 bases and J lost 2, with 16 bases in between. This CDR3 region has 14 residues.

The chain links TRBV11-2 to TRBJ1-2; TRBD1 might be the D (5 bases). The CDR3 length is 14 residues. V dropped 0 bases and J dropped 4 bases, with 9 bases sitting between them. Germline CDR1 reads SGHAT; CDR2 reads FQNNGV. CDR3 nucleotides: TGTGCCAGCAGCTTAGATGCAGGGAGCTATGGCTACACCTTC. This translates into CASSLDAGSYGYTF.